This T cell receptor beta chain was sequenced for a study of CXCR3-negative and CXCR3-positive naive CD8 T cells. General observations from the study: Naive cells that were CXCR3-positive had more hydrophobic TRB CDR3s (compared with CXCR3-negative naive cells).

The germline CDR1 and CDR2 sequences are SNHLY and FYNNEI. The CDR3 has 16 residues. Carrying UMI labels, the TRB cDNA libraries were prepared through 5' RACE. TCRdb reanalyzed the 5' RACE reads, giving one entry per CDR3 protein sequence and no DNA. This repertoire includes tens of thousands of distinct CDR3 sequences. Points on this clonotype: Its target is not known.

Sequencing was done on a sample of naive CXCR3+ CD8+ T cells from blood. Subset here: CD45RO-CCR7+CD27+CD95- naive CD8+ T cells expressing CXCR3 (TNR3+). This receptor was obtained from a human donor in good health. Some clones in this sample may be carry-over from other donors' samples. This sequence joins TRBV2 and TRBJ1-5; lacking DNA, the TRBD1 call made by TCRdb goes unchecked. The CDR3 loop is CASALAETGVDQPQHF.